The 20 T cell receptor beta chains listed next were all sequenced from one sample in a study of human T cells and chemical hapten exposure. Indicated time point: patch test 2, 6 weeks after DPC sensitization. The sample's treatment: therapeutic diphenylcyclopropenone sensitization with weekly scalp DPC. TCRdb reanalysed the RACE reads using MiXCR and keeps one entry per CDR3 protein. The data contain more than 85,000 distinct CDR3 sequences, 9.2% of them seen just once; the ten biggest clones take up approximately 2.8%. Sequenced here: whole blood, sampled in connection with sensitization to the hapten diphenylcyclopropenone (DPC). The receptor set was obtained from a woman between 40 and 55 years old with alopecia areata. Some clones in this sample may be carry-over from other donors' samples.

This clonotype was seen more than once but under ten times. V gene TRBV6-6 combines with J gene TRBJ1-5; TRBD1 aligns across 11 bases. The CDR3 is 15 amino acids. The J segment lost 3 bases and the V segment lost 8 bases, leaving 6 bases of the junction unmatched. Germline-derived CDR1 and CDR2 are MNHNY and SVGAGI (reference sequence). The CDR3 loop reads CASLGQGATNQPQHF. In DNA form, the CDR3 reads TGTGCCAGCCTAGGACAGGGGGCAACCAATCAGCCCCAGCATTTT.

Only a few counts were recorded for this clonotype. This sequence joins TRBV9 and TRBJ2-1; the match to TRBD2 covers 8 bases. Germline V gene data show CDR1 as SGDLS and CDR2 as YYNGEE. The CDR3 extends over 14 amino acids. J gave up 7 bases and V 4 bases, and 7 bases lay outside the gene matches. The CDR3 reads CASSPRGGQNEQFF. For the CDR3, the DNA is TGTGCCAGCAGCCCCCGGGGGGGGCAAAATGAGCAGTTCTTC. The complete variable domain, with remaining parts taken from reference TRBV9 and TRBJ2-1, reads DSGVTQTPKHLITATGQRVTLRCSPRSGDLSVYWYQQSLDQGLQFLIQYYNGEERAKGNILERFSAQQFPDLHSELNLSSLELGDSALYFCASSPRGGQNEQFFGPGTRLTVL.

This clonotype came up a few times. The chain uses TRBV3-1 and TRBJ1-5; D remains unclear. The CDR3 sequence is 13 residues long. The V and J ends lost 3 bases and 8 bases respectively, with 11 bases between them. Germline V gene lookup returns CDR1 LGHDT and CDR2 YNNKEL (reference sequence). This CDR3 is CASSHEGQKPQHF. In nucleotides, the CDR3 is TGTGCCAGCAGCCATGAGGGTCAAAAGCCCCAGCATTTT.

This clonotype was seen many times. This rearrangement joins TRBV2 to TRBJ2-7; 7 nucleotides match TRBD1. The ends lost 4 bases at V and 5 bases at J; junction bases unmatched: 5. The CDR3 spans 13 residues. The germline gives CDR1 SNHLY, CDR2 FYNNEI. In DNA form, the CDR3 reads TGTGCCAGCAGTGGACAGGGTTTTCACGAGCAGTACTTC. It specifies CASSGQGFHEQYF. Supplemented by reference TRBV2 and TRBJ2-7, the full variable domain reads EPEVTQTPSHQVTQMGQEVILRCVPISNHLYFYWYRQILGQKVEFLVSFYNNEISEKSEIFDDQFSVERPDGSNFTLKIRSTKLEDSAMYFCASSGQGFHEQYFGPGTRLTVT.

This clonotype was detected many times. This rearrangement joins TRBV15 to TRBJ2-7, with 9 bases identical to TRBD1. The CDR3 length is 12 residues. Trimming at V came to 8 bases and at J to 6 bases, leaving 5 bases not matched to a gene. Germline assignment: CDR1 LNHNV and CDR2 YYDKDF (reference sequence). CDR3 bases: TGTGCCACCGGAACAGGGGGCCGCGAGCAGTACTTC. This translates into CATGTGGREQYF.

The table lists this clonotype with a few counts. This sequence joins TRBV11-2 and TRBJ2-5; the match to TRBD1 covers 8 bases. The J segment lost 5 bases and the V segment lost 3 bases, leaving 5 bases of the junction unmatched. The CDR3 totals 14 residues. Germline V CDR1 and CDR2: SGHAT, FQNNGV. The CDR3 spells CASSFQGAGETQYF. As DNA, the CDR3 is TGTGCCAGCAGCTTTCAGGGGGCAGGGGAGACCCAGTACTTC.

This chain links TRBV5-8 with TRBJ2-5; a weak D match, TRBD2 (7 bases). Germline CDR1 reads SGHTS; CDR2 reads YDEGEE. V lost 1 base to trimming and J lost 3 bases, with 13 bases between them. The CDR3 extends over 15 amino acids. CDR3 loop: CASSLLQGREETQYF. DNA of the CDR3: TGTGCCAGCAGCTTGCTCCAGGGGAGGGAAGAGACCCAGTACTTC.

The chain employs TRBV3-1 and TRBJ2-7; 7 nucleotides match TRBD1. V lost 2 bases and J lost 3; bases outside the gene matches: 7. From germline, CDR1 is LGHDT and CDR2 YNNKEL (reference sequence). The CDR3 extends over 15 amino acids. The CDR3 is CASSQTMDRHYEQYF. CDR3 bases: TGTGCCAGCAGCCAAACCATGGACAGGCACTACGAGCAGTACTTC.

This clonotype was observed at least ten times. The V and J genes are TRBV20-1 and TRBJ1-1; D perhaps matches TRBD1 (6 bases). The CDR3 sequence is 16 residues long. V lost 4 bases, J lost 1 base, and 19 bases lay in between. Germline values: CDR1 DFQATT, CDR2 SNEGSKA (reference sequence). CDR3 bases: TGCAGTGCTATAGCACCCACAGGGAGGCAGAACACTGAAGCTTTCTTT. Translation: CSAIAPTGRQNTEAFF.

This clonotype has at least ten counts. The chain uses TRBV6-6 and TRBJ1-4; D remains unclear. V shed 7 bases and J shed 14 bases, with 17 bases lying between them. Germline V CDR1 and CDR2: MNHNY, SVGAGI (reference sequence). The CDR3 extends over 12 amino acids. The CDR3 region is CASTPGVPALFF. The CDR3 nucleotides are TGTGCCAGCACTCCCGGGGTCCCCGCGCTGTTTTTT.

This clonotype was seen repeatedly, ten times or more. V gene TRBV20-1 combines with J gene TRBJ2-3, with 14 bases lining up with TRBD2. This CDR3 is 16 amino acids long. The germline CDR1 and CDR2 sequences are DFQATT and SNEGSKA (reference sequence). J was trimmed by 5 bases and V by 6 bases; bases with no gene match: 10. The CDR3 is CSANSGTSGGRDTQYF. The DNA of the CDR3 is TGCAGTGCCAACAGTGGGACTAGCGGGGGTAGAGATACGCAGTATTTT.

This rearrangement joins TRBV27 to TRBJ2-1; D perhaps matches TRBD2 (5 bases). Germline loops: CDR1 MNHEY, CDR2 SMNVEV (reference sequence). This CDR3 spans 15 amino acids. V lost 6 bases to trimming and J lost 4 bases, with 16 bases between them. The CDR3 here is CASRLGTDFYNEQFF. The CDR3 DNA reads as TGTGCCAGCAGACTAGGCACCGACTTTTACAATGAGCAGTTCTTC.

This clonotype was detected only a few times. This chain connects TRBV29-1 to TRBJ2-2; the D gene is possibly TRBD1 (6 bases). Trimming pared 6 bases from V and 0 bases from J, leaving 11 bases between. The CDR3 is 14 residues long. Germline assignment: CDR1 SQVTM and CDR2 ANQGSEA. The DNA of the CDR3 is TGCAGCGTCTCCCGGGACACGAACACCGGGGAGCTGTTTTTT. Encoded protein: CSVSRDTNTGELFF.

This clonotype was seen only a few times. The CDR3 sequence: CSAEGDRSTDTQYF. For the CDR3, the DNA is TGCAGCGCTGAGGGCGACAGAAGCACAGATACGCAGTATTTT. The chain employs TRBV29-1 and TRBJ2-3, with D tentatively TRBD1 or TRBD2 (5 bases each). V was pared by 7 bases and J by 0 bases, with 14 bases between. Per the germline V gene, CDR1 is SQVTM and CDR2 is ANQGSEA. The CDR3 contains 14 residues.

CDR3 residues: CASSQARGTDTQYF. DNA of the CDR3: TGCGCCAGCAGCCAAGCCCGCGGGACAGATACGCAGTATTTT. The J gene is TRBJ2-3, the V gene TRBV4-3; tentative D call: TRBD2 (5 bases). Trimming removed 1 base from V and 3 bases from J, with 8 bases in between. CDR3 length: 14 residues. Germline V lookup: CDR1 LGHNA, CDR2 YSLEER.

This clonotype was counted ten times or more. CDR3 in amino acids: CASSSYGVEGANSPLHF. The CDR3 region has the DNA TGTGCCAGCAGCTCCTATGGGGTGGAGGGGGCCAACTCACCCCTCCACTTT. The rearrangement links TRBV5-6 to TRBJ1-6; 7 bases agree with TRBD1. Unmatched junction bases numbered 16, after V lost 3 bases and J lost 10 bases. CDR1 is SGHDT and CDR2 is YYEEEE in the germline V gene. The CDR3 runs to 17 residues.

This clonotype was picked up many times. V and J are TRBV5-1 and TRBJ1-1, with D tentatively TRBD1 (5 bases). Germline V gene sequence: CDR1 SGHRS, CDR2 YFSETQ. Trimming shortened V by 4 bases and J by 7 bases, and 14 bases separated the two germline ends. This CDR3 is built from 13 residues. CDR3 amino acids: CASSESWGGEAFF. The DNA of the CDR3 is TGCGCCAGCAGCGAGTCCTGGGGGGGTGAAGCTTTCTTT.

In its sample, this clonotype was seen many times. The V gene is TRBV9, the J gene TRBJ1-6; D ambiguous. Germline values: CDR1 SGDLS, CDR2 YYNGEE. This CDR3 is built from 14 residues. The germline V and J ends were trimmed by 6 bases and 10 bases, with 17 bases remaining between them. In DNA form, the CDR3 reads TGTGCCAGCATCAACCCCGGGAAGGGATCACCCCTCCACTTT. Translating gives CASINPGKGSPLHF.

Many counts were recorded for this clonotype. The CDR3 DNA reads TGTGCCAGCAGCTTAACCACACCGAATGAGCAGTTCTTC. Residues: CASSLTTPNEQFF. This sequence joins TRBV13 and TRBJ2-1; D remains ambiguous. This CDR3 contains 13 residues. In germline, CDR1 is PRHDT, CDR2 FYEKMQ (reference sequence). The V and J ends lost 2 bases and 7 bases respectively, with 9 bases between them.

This clonotype was recorded many times. This rearrangement joins TRBV7-9 to TRBJ1-2; TRBD1 matches 10 bases. Per germline, CDR1 SEHNR and CDR2 FQNEAQ (reference sequence). V shed 6 bases and J 0 bases; nucleotides not matched to a gene: 7. The CDR3 loop spans 16 amino acids. The CDR3 is CASSPRQGATNYGYTF. CDR3 coding DNA: TGTGCCAGCAGTCCTCGACAGGGGGCGACTAACTATGGCTACACCTTC.